These T cell receptor beta chains were read from a single sample in a study of liver allograft versus peripheral blood T cells. One entry per CDR3 protein results from TCRdb running MiXCR on the reads. The sample records fewer than 15,000 distinct CDR3 sequences, 18% being singletons. These receptors were taken from a human patient who had a liver transplant. T cells may partly derive from the graft donor. The CDR3 runs from the conserved cysteine through the conserved F or W. The D gene is left open where the match is weak. The size field is filled for only some rows; it gives once, few, many or a size class.

d_call | j_call | v_call | clone_size | cdr3_nt | cdr3_aa
NA | TRBJ1-3 | TRBV12-3/TRBV12-4 | NA | TGTGCCAGCAGTTTAGGCCTTCCTGGAAACACCATATATTTT | CASSLGLPGNTIYF
NA | TRBJ2-2 | TRBV25-1 | NA | TGTGCCAGCAGTCAATTTCGAAGCACCGGGGAGCTGTTTTTT | CASSQFRSTGELFF
NA | TRBJ2-6 | TRBV5-6 | medium-sized | TGTGCCAGCAGCTTGAGGACAACCATCTCTGGGGCCAACGTCCTGACTTTC | CASSLRTTISGANVLTF
TRBD1 | TRBJ1-2 | TRBV10-3 | few | TGTGCCATCAGTGAGGACAGGGCCGCCGGGGGCTACACCTTC | CAISEDRAAGGYTF
NA | TRBJ2-2 | TRBV11-2 | NA | TGTGCCAGCAGCTTAGGAAACAGGGGACTGAACACCGGGGAGCTGTTTTTT | CASSLGNRGLNTGELFF
NA | TRBJ1-2 | TRBV27 | few | TGTGCCAGCAGCTTTGACGCCGGATATGGCTACACCTTC | CASSFDAGYGYTF
NA | TRBJ2-7 | TRBV10-3 | medium-sized | TGTGCCATCAGTACGGGACCGAACTACGAGCAGTACTTC | CAISTGPNYEQYF
TRBD1 | TRBJ1-2 | TRBV12-3/TRBV12-4 | NA | TGTGCCAGCAGTTTAGCGAGGGAACAGGGGGTCGGCTACACCTTC | CASSLAREQGVGYTF
NA | TRBJ2-2 | TRBV7-9 | few | TGTGCCAGCAGCTTTATCGACACCGGGGAGCTGTTTTTT | CASSFIDTGELFF
TRBD1 | TRBJ2-7 | TRBV7-9 | NA | TGTGCCAGCAGCGGACCGGGACAGGAGAGATACGAGCAGTACTTC | CASSGPGQERYEQYF
NA | TRBJ1-2 | TRBV12-3/TRBV12-4 | NA | TGTGCCAGCAGTTTATCCCCCGGGAAGGGTTACTATGGCTACACCTTC | CASSLSPGKGYYGYTF